This T cell receptor (beta chain) was retrieved from a study of cytomegalovirus exposure and HLA in healthy donors (dated by TCRdb to 2017 to 2019). With regard to the full study: In an earlier analysis of approximately 500 of the donors, 276 Gb of sequence data and some 120 million unique TCR beta sequences from 180 million or so T cells were reported. In addition to the first cohort of around 670 subjects, a separate validation cohort of 120 different subjects was used. HLA typing included class I and class II loci at four-digit resolution. The study aimed to test whether signatures of past pathogen exposure could be identified by cataloging public T cell receptors. The T cell repertoires of several hundred subjects were profiled by immunosequencing and related to cytomegalovirus serostatus. An earlier analysis of some 500 of the donors applied high-throughput TCR beta sequencing to assess whether each TCR beta V gene segment acted as functional or pseudogenic. The study combined high-throughput TCR immunosequencing, statistical association of individual TCRs with disease status, and machine learning to predict cytomegalovirus infection status. The number of typed donors differed by locus: about 629-630 for A, B, C, DRB1 and DQB1; 522 for DQA1; around 580 for DPA1; and roughly 470 for DPB1. All discovery cohort repertoires had been generated on a single sequencing platform. The later analysis used no new phenotypic data to find candidate immune exposures, relying instead on TCR beta sequences and their occurrence across donors. Roughly 290 gigabases of sequencing data and around 85 million unique TCR sequences made up an early release that covered approximately 650 HLA-typed donors. A later analysis re-examined previously published TCR beta repertoires from 610 or so donors and added high-resolution HLA genotyping to investigate patterns of TCR occurrence. Donor age, sex, ethnicity and CMV serostatus were collected together with the repertoire data. A later genetic analysis used genome-wide SNP genotypes for about 65% of the roughly 700 donors, treating that subset as a discovery cohort. Among the roughly 390 genotyped donors, 81% belonged to the genetic ancestry cluster associated with self-reported Caucasian donors. Among about 370 genotyped donors of the cohort, an average of around 220,000 unique TCR beta nucleotide sequences was sequenced per donor, of which roughly 17% were non-productive. Roughly 5 DR-DQ haplotypes were treated as single units for association and clustering because of strong linkage in the cohort.

Libraries came from the immunoSEQ multiplex PCR assay. For the multiplex PCR, a mixture combining 60 forward primers for TCR Vbeta segments and 13 reverse primers for TCR Jbeta segments was used. The CDR3 region of rearranged TCR beta genes was amplified from genomic DNA by a multiplex PCR assay. Amplified TCR beta libraries were sequenced as 87-base-pair reads on the Illumina HiSeq System. Concerning the study's data processing: In a later analysis, 77 million or so unique TCR beta chains were counted across the 500 to 700 repertoires, and about 9.9 million of these chains were shared by at least two donors. A nearest-neighbor algorithm error-corrected the raw reads and collapsed the reads into unique sequences, merging closely related sequences to remove PCR and sequencing errors. CDR3 sequences were aligned to IMGT reference sequences to assign V, D and J gene segments. Each retained sequence needed at least a six-nucleotide match to both a V gene segment and a J gene segment. Rearrangements were classified as productive when the CDR3 lacked stop codons and remained in frame with V and J, and all other rearrangements were classified as non-productive. CDR3 was defined by IMGT convention, running from the second conserved V-encoded cysteine to the conserved J-encoded phenylalanine. In an earlier analysis of 587 of the donors, sequences lacking an unambiguous match to a single V gene segment were excluded. In an earlier analysis of 450 to 750 of the donors, a V segment was called functional when productive rearrangements were above 56.7%, and segregating when the standard deviation between donors exceeded 5%. To diagnose cytomegalovirus status from the catalog of TCR beta chain sequences, a statistical classification framework was built. A later analysis assigned V and J genes by comparing TCR nucleotide sequences with IMGT/GENE-DB human TR gene sequences. A later analysis assigned CDR3 sequences and most-parsimonious VDJ recombination scenarios with the TCRdist pipeline. In a later analysis, every TCR beta chain was defined by the combination of its CDR3 amino acid sequence and its V-gene family, and reads without a unique V-gene family were dropped. In a later analysis, several hundred highly shared, low-generation-probability nucleotide sequences were removed to address suspected cross-contamination and a sequencing artifact. A later analysis calculated a clonal expansion index for each public chain from normalized within-repertoire ranks of inferred template counts. A later analysis computed generation probabilities with a VDJ recombination model fitted to out-of-frame rearrangements, and checked the results against IGoR. In a later analysis, hypergeometric tests were used to score TCR-TCR, TCR-HLA and TCR-CMV co-occurrence, with a repertoire-size bias correction applied to TCR pairs. In a later analysis, false discovery rates were estimated by permuting HLA or CMV assignments 20 times. In a later analysis, co-occurring TCRs were grouped using DBSCAN, and TCRdist sequence similarity was added for clustering within HLA-allele-positive subsets. Repertoires with fewer than 30,000 or more than 120,000 public chains, plus five repertoires with anomalous nucleotide sharing, were excluded from co-occurrence clustering. The table was pulled from immuneACCESS by TCRdb, which kept in-frame rearrangements only. Such tables lose some clones; where checked, under half of the loss comes from unresolved V genes, and the rest has no known cause. The V and J calls and the clone size are those of that table, but D and trimming were determined from the DNA. The sample table holds around 190,000 clones, of which around 77% were seen once. Clones ranked in the top ten supply roughly 3% of the sample.

Study-wide findings and limitations: Some IMGT-functional V segments, including TRBV6-2 and TRBV6-3, could not be distinguished by the 87-base-pair reads and were therefore excluded. Because counts were too low, more than 15 rarely observed V segments, including chromosome 9 orphons, were excluded from the earlier analysis of several hundred of the donors. A later genetic analysis reported fewer N-insertions in productive TCRs among donors in an Asian-associated ancestry cluster than the roughly 700-donor mean. A later analysis found that most CMV-associated TCR beta chains appeared HLA-restricted, with HLA associations seemingly driven largely by CMV exposure. Roughly uniform sequencing depth across donors was assumed in presence/absence analyses, although this assumption may not hold. Strong co-occurrence of HLA alleles, especially DR and DQ, made assigning TCR associations to individual alleles difficult. In the study, some 160 TCR beta chains were listed as associated with cytomegalovirus. According to a later analysis, parvovirus B19, influenza, CMV and Epstein-Barr virus appeared linked to several top co-occurrence clusters. Because some donors lacked HLA typing at each locus, the association tests relied only on the typed subset. In this cohort, only TCR beta chains were sequenced, and detectable features were limited by the absence of alpha or paired-chain data. In a later analysis, 16,951 TCR beta sequences were associated with specific HLA alleles at a false discovery rate of 0.05. A further reported finding was that TCR beta sequences accurately predicted the HLA-A and HLA-B alleles for most subjects in the first cohort. While some public TCRs were present in many individuals, most TCR sequences turned up only very rarely across donors. It was suggested by the authors that the approach could potentially be generalized to other disease states and immunological phenotypes. According to a later analysis, TCR association rates differed among HLA loci, with DRB1 alleles showing the most associated TCRs and HLA-C alleles showing the fewest. The sequencing pipeline was judged likely to have produced a cluster of highly shared sequence variants as a technical artifact. Correlated functional status among segregating V segments might be attributable to linkage disequilibrium, but an unknown experimental factor could not be ruled out. In a later analysis, HLA-associated TCR beta chains were found to be more clonally expanded and to have lower generation probabilities than equally common non-associated chains. In vitro tests confirmed that three of the cytomegalovirus-associated TCR beta chains recognize cytomegalovirus antigens. The only immune exposure information available for the cohort was CMV serostatus. A later genetic analysis associated a missense DCLRE1C variant with V-gene and J-gene trimming of TCR beta chains, and an independent cohort replicated the association. An earlier analysis of approximately 600 of the donors showed that most TCR beta V segments appeared in productive rearrangements either about 87% or about 30% of the time, which broadly matched IMGT annotations. In both the original and validation cohorts, the classifier was reported to diagnose cytomegalovirus status with high specificity and sensitivity.

The CDR1 and CDR2 encoded by the germline V gene are MDHEN and SYDVKM. The CDR3 starts with the cysteine, ends with the phenylalanine, and has 14 residues. This entry keeps only the CDR3 DNA: 42 bases, framed from base 1. V sheds 4 bases and J sheds 0 bases, leaving 7 bases between their ends. In total, 500 to 700 healthy bone marrow donors made up the cohort. Cohort members were all nominally healthy when sampled, although unrecorded immune exposures were likely present. The donor tested CMV seronegative, placing the donor among the 350 to 400 seronegative members of the cohort. A peripheral blood sample was collected from each donor, and TCR beta sequencing was performed on peripheral blood mononuclear cells. The Qiagen DNeasy Blood Extraction Kit was used to extract genomic DNA from the blood cell samples. In its sample, this clone was seen a few times. Its antigen is currently not known. The input lacks base qualities; no much larger clone sits a single base away.

This clonotype was sampled from a woman aged 25-40 years in good health and CMV-seronegative. The V and J segments used are TRBV28 and TRBJ1-5, with the D gene uncertain. The material sequenced was PBMCs. This receptor carries the CDR3 CASSSSYSNQPQHF. The nucleotide sequence reads TGTGCCAGCAGTTCGAGCTATAGCAATCAGCCCCAGCATTTT.